The 24 T cell receptor beta chains in this list originate from one sample, sequenced in a study of T cell repertoires in cytomegalovirus infection. TCRdb used MiXCR to reprocess the reads, holding one entry per CDR3 protein. The sample includes 250,000 to 300,000 distinct CDR3 sequences, 20% to 25% of them seen just once. Their antigens remain unidentified. The sample was cultured PBMCs, taken from culture after CMV antigen stimulation. These TCRs come from a human donor in good health (CMV status not recorded). Some clones in this sample may be carry-over from other donors' samples.

There are a few counts of this clonotype. The chain recombines TRBV7-2 with TRBJ2-5, with TRBD2 as a possible D gene (7 bases). The CDR3 has 16 residues. The germline CDR1 and CDR2 sequences are SGHTA and FQGNSA. V was pared by 2 bases and J by 3 bases, with 16 bases between. The DNA of the CDR3 is TGTGCCAGCAGCTTAAACGGGGGAGGGGGTAAAGAGACCCAGTACTTC. Its protein is CASSLNGGGGKETQYF.

This clonotype was detected only a few times. The chain is built from TRBV3-1 and TRBJ1-1; D is possibly TRBD1 (6 bases). Germline CDR1 reads LGHDT; CDR2 reads YNNKEL (reference sequence). The CDR3 runs 15 residues. Trimming took 4 bases from V and 2 from J, leaving 14 bases between them. This CDR3 is CASSPLGGVNTEAFF. CDR3 in DNA: TGTGCCAGCAGCCCCCTAGGGGGGGTTAACACTGAAGCTTTCTTT.

The sample holds a few counts of this clonotype. V usage is TRBV12-3 or TRBV12-4 and J usage is TRBJ2-2; D is uncertain. The CDR3 has 12 amino acids. Trimming pared 7 bases from V and 4 bases from J, leaving 7 bases between. The CDR3 sequence is CASILITGELFF. The DNA of the CDR3 is TGTGCCAGCATTCTCATCACCGGGGAGCTGTTTTTT.

At least ten counts were recorded for this clonotype. The chain has TRBV7-2 and TRBJ2-4; D perhaps matches TRBD2 (7 bases). This CDR3 is built from 15 residues. CDR1 and CDR2 from the germline V gene are SGHTA and FQGNSA. V was trimmed by 5 bases and J by 7 bases, leaving 18 bases between them. This chain's CDR3 is CASSLVRGAFNIQYF. The CDR3 bases are TGTGCCAGCAGCCTAGTCCGGGGGGCCTTTAACATTCAGTACTTC.

This clonotype was found a few times. The rearrangement joins TRBV27 to TRBJ1-1; 9 positions agree with TRBD1. The CDR3 extends over 16 amino acids. Germline loops: CDR1 MNHEY, CDR2 SMNVEV (reference sequence). The J segment lost 0 bases and the V segment lost 6 bases, leaving 8 bases of the junction unmatched. The CDR3 loop reads CASRAGTGSMNTEAFF. For the CDR3, the DNA is TGTGCCAGCAGGGCCGGGACAGGGTCAATGAACACTGAAGCTTTCTTT.

This clonotype was found a few times. This chain joins TRBV11-1 and TRBJ1-1, with no clear D. Germline V gene lookup returns CDR1 SGHAT and CDR2 FQDESV (reference sequence). Between the trimmed V and J ends, which lost 1 base and 7 bases, there was a span of 7 bases. The CDR3 has 12 amino acids. CDR3 nucleotides: TGTGCCAGCAGCTTAGGACGGGGTGAAGCTTTCTTT. It codes for CASSLGRGEAFF.

The chain recombines TRBV4-1 with TRBJ2-2, with TRBD2 matching over 7 bases. The CDR3 is made up of 18 amino acids. V lost 0 bases and J lost 6; bases outside the gene matches: 13. Germline V lookup: CDR1 MGHRA, CDR2 YSYEKL. The CDR3 sequence is CASSQDPIREVGAGELFF. The CDR3 DNA reads TGCGCCAGCAGCCAAGATCCCATTCGGGAGGTGGGCGCCGGGGAGCTGTTTTTT.

The chain couples TRBV4-2 to TRBJ2-2; 7 bases agree with TRBD2. Germline V gene data show CDR1 as LGHNA and CDR2 as YNFKEQ. V dropped 3 bases and J dropped 7; count of bases not matched to a gene: 8. The CDR3 totals 15 residues. CDR3: CASSHEAGSVGELFF. CDR3 in DNA: TGTGCCAGCAGCCACGAAGCGGGATCCGTCGGGGAGCTGTTTTTT.

This clonotype was counted between two and nine times. The rearrangement joins TRBV6-6 to TRBJ1-5; D remains ambiguous. Trimming left V 0 bases short and J 7 bases short, with 10 bases between. The CDR3 extends over 14 amino acids. The V gene's germline CDR1 is MNHNY and CDR2 SVGAGI (reference sequence). The CDR3 region has the DNA TGTGCCAGCAGTTACTCGATGGTGGGGCAGCCCCAGCATTTT. This gives the protein CASSYSMVGQPQHF.

Notes on this clonotype: The junction differs from germline at one of its ends, possibly a read error. In nucleotides, the CDR3 is TGCAGCGTAGGGACGCCGGAGAACTTC. Translating gives CSVGTPENF. The rearrangement links TRBV29-1 to TRBJ2-5; D tentatively fits TRBD1 or TRBD2 (5 bases each). The CDR3 is 9 amino acids. The germline gives CDR1 SQVTM, CDR2 ANQGSEA.

V gene TRBV5-4 combines with J gene TRBJ1-1; tentatively, D is TRBD1 (6 bases). Germline V lookup: CDR1 SGHNT, CDR2 YYREEE (reference sequence). There are 13 residues in the CDR3. V lost 1 base and J lost 4, with 8 bases in between. CDR3 amino acids: CASSLRGFTEAFF. CDR3 bases: TGTGCCAGCAGCTTGAGGGGGTTCACTGAAGCTTTCTTT.

This clonotype has a handful of counts. This rearrangement joins TRBV6-2 or TRBV6-3 to TRBJ1-1; TRBD1 aligns across 7 bases. Germline trimming cut 5 bases from V and 0 bases from J; bases unmatched to any gene: 9. CDR1 is MNHEY, CDR2 SVGEGT, per germline. CDR3 size: 16 residues. CDR3: CASSPLTGSMNTEAFF. Written as DNA, the CDR3 is TGTGCCAGCAGTCCCTTGACAGGGAGCATGAACACTGAAGCTTTCTTT.

V gene TRBV4-1 combines with J gene TRBJ1-4, with unresolved D. V shed 4 bases and J shed 8 bases, with 11 bases lying between them. The V gene's germline CDR1 is MGHRA and CDR2 YSYEKL. The CDR3 covers 13 residues. The CDR3 reads CASSLAYQEKLFF. In DNA, the CDR3 is TGCGCCAGCAGCCTCGCGTATCAAGAAAAACTGTTTTTT.

The chain combines TRBV5-4 with TRBJ2-3; possible D gene TRBD2, 6 bases. Looked up from germline, CDR1 is SGHNT and CDR2 is YYREEE (reference sequence). V was shortened by 3 bases and J by 1 base, with 12 bases between the two germline ends. The CDR3 extends over 15 amino acids. The CDR3 DNA is TGTGCCAGCAGCTCGGGACTCCTCGGCACAGATACGCAGTATTTT. It is translated as CASSSGLLGTDTQYF.

This clonotype was seen more than once but under ten times. The chain has TRBV20-1 and TRBJ2-7, with D possibly being TRBD2 (5 bases). From germline, CDR1 is DFQATT and CDR2 SNEGSKA (reference sequence). V was clipped by 6 bases and J by 6 bases, with 15 bases between them. The CDR3 is made up of 12 amino acids. CDR3 coding DNA: TGCAGTGCCGGAGGCCAGAATCCCGAGCAGTACTTC. Translated, it gives CSAGGQNPEQYF.

In this sample, this clonotype turned up a few times. The gene calls are TRBV28 and TRBJ2-5, with 8 bases lining up with TRBD2. Germline V gene sequence: CDR1 MDHEN, CDR2 SYDVKM. The V gene end was trimmed by 2 bases and the J gene end by 5 bases; junction bases not matched to a gene: 7. The CDR3 runs 15 residues. CDR3 sequence reads: CASSLGVAGKETQYF. In nucleotides, the CDR3 is TGTGCCAGCAGTTTAGGCGTAGCGGGAAAGGAGACCCAGTACTTC.

The V call is TRBV19, the J call TRBJ1-5; 8 bases are a match to TRBD1. The ends lost 1 base at V and 6 bases at J; junction bases unmatched: 2. The CDR3 sequence is 14 residues long. CDR1 is LNHDA, CDR2 SQIVND, per germline (reference sequence). The CDR3 here is CASSIAGTGQPQHF. CDR3 DNA: TGTGCCAGTAGTATAGCTGGGACAGGTCAGCCCCAGCATTTT.

This clonotype was detected a few times. J is TRBJ1-4 and V is TRBV7-2; D is perhaps TRBD1 (6 bases). Germline lookup yields CDR1 SGHTA and CDR2 FQGNSA. Trimming took 1 base from V and 8 from J, leaving 11 bases between them. This CDR3 contains 14 residues. CDR3 amino acids: CASSLVRGGEKLFF. In nucleotides, the CDR3 is TGTGCCAGCAGCTTAGTCAGGGGAGGGGAAAAACTGTTTTTT.

The J gene is TRBJ2-3, the V gene TRBV9; no clear D gene. With 0 bases removed from V and 2 bases from J, the gap between germline ends came to 4 bases. CDR3 length equals 13 residues. CDR1 is SGDLS and CDR2 is YYNGEE in the germline V gene. The CDR3 region has the DNA TGTGCCAGCAGCGTAGAAAACACAGATACGCAGTATTTT. Encoded protein: CASSVENTDTQYF.

The chain links TRBV5-6 to TRBJ2-3; 9 nucleotides line up with TRBD2. Trimming removed 1 base from V and 2 bases from J; junction bases left unmatched: 5. The length of the CDR3 is 16 residues. The germline V gene encodes CDR1 SGHDT and CDR2 YYEEEE. CDR3 loop: CASSLYSSGNTDTQYF. The CDR3 DNA sequence: TGTGCCAGCAGCTTGTACTCTAGCGGGAACACAGATACGCAGTATTTT.

The chain combines TRBV6-2 or TRBV6-3 with TRBJ2-1; 13 nucleotides agree with TRBD2. Trimming removed 4 bases from V and 6 bases from J; junction bases left unmatched: 3. Per the germline V gene, CDR1 is MNHEY and CDR2 is SVGEGT. This CDR3 has 15 residues. CDR3: CASSSGLAGRNEQFF. Written as DNA, the CDR3 is TGTGCCAGCAGTTCGGGACTAGCGGGGCGCAATGAGCAGTTCTTC.

The rearrangement uses TRBV7-2 and TRBJ2-5, with 8 bases that match TRBD2. V lost 1 base and J lost 2; bases outside the gene matches: 6. Germline V gives CDR1 SGHTA, CDR2 FQGNSA. This CDR3 has 16 residues. As DNA, the CDR3 is TGTGCCAGCAGCTTAGGACCCGGGGGGGGGCAAGAGACCCAGTACTTC. Amino acid sequence: CASSLGPGGGQETQYF.

This chain uses TRBV11-2 with TRBJ2-5; 14 bases align to TRBD2. CDR3 size: 19 residues. Trimming removed 1 base from V and 3 bases from J; junction bases left unmatched: 10. Germline V gene sequence: CDR1 SGHAT, CDR2 FQNNGV. This chain's CDR3 is CASSLGRGLAGGLEETQYF. DNA of the CDR3: TGTGCCAGCAGCTTAGGCCGCGGACTAGCGGGAGGACTCGAAGAGACCCAGTACTTC.

The chain employs TRBV12-3 or TRBV12-4 and TRBJ2-7; D gene ambiguous. Trimming stripped 0 bases from V and 9 bases from J, with 6 bases between. There are 11 residues in the CDR3. CDR3: CASSLAELQYF. In DNA, the CDR3 is TGTGCCAGCAGTTTAGCGGAACTGCAGTACTTC.